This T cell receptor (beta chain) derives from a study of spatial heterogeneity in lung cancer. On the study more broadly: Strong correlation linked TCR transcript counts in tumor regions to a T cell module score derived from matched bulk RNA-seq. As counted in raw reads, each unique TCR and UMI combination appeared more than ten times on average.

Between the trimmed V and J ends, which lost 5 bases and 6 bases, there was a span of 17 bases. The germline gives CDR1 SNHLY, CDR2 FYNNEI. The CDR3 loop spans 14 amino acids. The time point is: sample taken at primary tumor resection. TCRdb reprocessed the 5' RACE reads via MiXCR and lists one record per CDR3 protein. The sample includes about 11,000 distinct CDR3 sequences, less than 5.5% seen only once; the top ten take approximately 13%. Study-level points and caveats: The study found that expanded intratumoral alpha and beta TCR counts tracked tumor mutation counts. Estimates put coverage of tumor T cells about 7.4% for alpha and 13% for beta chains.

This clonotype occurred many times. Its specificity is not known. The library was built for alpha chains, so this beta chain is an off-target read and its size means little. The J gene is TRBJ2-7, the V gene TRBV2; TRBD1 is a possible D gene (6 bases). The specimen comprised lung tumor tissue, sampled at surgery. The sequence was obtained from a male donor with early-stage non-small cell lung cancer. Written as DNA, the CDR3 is TGTGCCAGCAGTATACAGGGTCCCCCCTCCGAGCAGTACTTC. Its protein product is CASSIQGPPSEQYF. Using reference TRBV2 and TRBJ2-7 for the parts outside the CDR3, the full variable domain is EPEVTQTPSHQVTQMGQEVILRCVPISNHLYFYWYRQILGQKVEFLVSFYNNEISEKSEIFDDQFSVERPDGSNFTLKIRSTKLEDSAMYFCASSIQGPPSEQYFGPGTRLTVT.